These 5 T cell receptor beta chains were sequenced from one sample in a study of blood T cell repertoires in COVID-19. Sequencing was performed with immunoSEQ multiplex PCR; in TCRdb, only in-frame clones are kept and a portion is missing. Of approximately 100,000 clones in the sample, just over 85% were seen once. Input material: peripheral blood. The receptors come from a human donor in a cohort sampled during active COVID-19.

The gene calls are TRBV3-1 (or the pseudogene TRBV3-2) and TRBJ2-5; 9 bases agree with TRBD2. V shed 0 bases and J 4 bases; nucleotides not matched to a gene: 15. The CDR3 loop spans 19 amino acids. Germline V gene sequence: CDR1 LGHDT, CDR2 YNNKEL (reference sequence). The CDR3 region has the DNA TGTGCCAGCAGCCAAGATCCGCCGGGACTAGCCCTAGGGGGAGAGACCCAGTACTTC. This sequence encodes CASSQDPPGLALGGETQYF.

This clone has only a few counts. The chain couples TRBV6-1 to TRBJ1-6, with TRBD1 matching 9 bases. The CDR3 extends over 14 amino acids. CDR1 and CDR2 (germline): MNHNS, SASEGT. With 2 bases clipped from V and 8 bases from J, the junction kept 1 base outside the gene matches. For the CDR3, the DNA is TGTGCCAGCAGTGAATGGGACAGGGATTCACCCCTCCACTTT. Translation gives CASSEWDRDSPLHF.

The V call is TRBV5-1, the J call TRBJ2-7, with a weak D call TRBD2 (5 bases). The CDR3 runs to 16 residues. Germline-derived CDR1 and CDR2 are SGHRS and YFSETQ. Trimming cost V 0 bases and J 3 bases, with 16 bases left between them. The CDR3 region has the DNA TGCGCCAGCAGCTTGGGTTTAGACCTCGGGGACTACGAGCAGTACTTC. This codes for CASSLGLDLGDYEQYF.

This chain joins TRBV12-3 or TRBV12-4 and TRBJ2-5; D unclear. CDR3 length: 11 residues. V shed 6 bases and J shed 2 bases, with 4 bases lying between them. The CDR3 spells CASSTQETQYF. The CDR3 bases are TGTGCCAGCAGCACTCAAGAGACCCAGTACTTC.

The genes are TRBV29-1 and TRBJ1-4; 10 bases are a match to TRBD1. The junction had 9 bases not matched to a gene; V was cut back by 7 bases and J by 7 bases. The CDR3 runs to 14 residues. CDR1 and CDR2 (germline): SQVTM, ANQGSEA. CDR3 region: CSAFPTGGGEKLFF. CDR3 nucleotide sequence: TGCAGCGCCTTCCCGACAGGGGGCGGTGAAAAACTGTTTTTT.